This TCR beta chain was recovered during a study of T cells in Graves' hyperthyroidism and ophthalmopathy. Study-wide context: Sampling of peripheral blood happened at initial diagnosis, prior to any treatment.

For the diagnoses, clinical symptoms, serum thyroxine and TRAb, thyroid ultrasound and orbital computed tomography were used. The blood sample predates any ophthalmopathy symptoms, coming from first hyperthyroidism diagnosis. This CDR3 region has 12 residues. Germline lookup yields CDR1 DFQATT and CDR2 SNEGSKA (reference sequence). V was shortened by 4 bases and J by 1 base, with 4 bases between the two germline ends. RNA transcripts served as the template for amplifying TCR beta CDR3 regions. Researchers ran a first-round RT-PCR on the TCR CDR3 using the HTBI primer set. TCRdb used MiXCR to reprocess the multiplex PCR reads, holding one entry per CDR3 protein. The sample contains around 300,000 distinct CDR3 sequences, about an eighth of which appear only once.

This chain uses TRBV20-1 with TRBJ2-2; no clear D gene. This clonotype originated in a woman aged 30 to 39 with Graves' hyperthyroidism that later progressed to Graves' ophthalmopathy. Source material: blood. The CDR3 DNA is TGCAGTGCTAACGGGAACACCGGGGAGCTGTTTTTT. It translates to CSANGNTGELFF.